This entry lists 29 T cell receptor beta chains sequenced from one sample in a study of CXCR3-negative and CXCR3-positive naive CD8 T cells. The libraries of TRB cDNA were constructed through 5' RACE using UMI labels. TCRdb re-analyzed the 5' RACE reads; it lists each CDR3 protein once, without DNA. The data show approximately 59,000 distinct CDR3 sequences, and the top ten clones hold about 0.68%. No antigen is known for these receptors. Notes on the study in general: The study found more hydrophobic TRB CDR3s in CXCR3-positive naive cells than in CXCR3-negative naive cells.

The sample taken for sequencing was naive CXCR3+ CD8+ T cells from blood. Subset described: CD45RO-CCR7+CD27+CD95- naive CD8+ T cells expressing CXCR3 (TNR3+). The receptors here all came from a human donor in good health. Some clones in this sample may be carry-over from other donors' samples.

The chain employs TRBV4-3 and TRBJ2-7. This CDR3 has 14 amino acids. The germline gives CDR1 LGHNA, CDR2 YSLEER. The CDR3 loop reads CASSQEVASYEQYF.

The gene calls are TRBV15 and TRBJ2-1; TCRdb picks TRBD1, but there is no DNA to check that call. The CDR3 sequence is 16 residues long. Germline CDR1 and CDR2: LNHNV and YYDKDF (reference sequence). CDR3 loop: CATSTSRGQGYNEQFF.

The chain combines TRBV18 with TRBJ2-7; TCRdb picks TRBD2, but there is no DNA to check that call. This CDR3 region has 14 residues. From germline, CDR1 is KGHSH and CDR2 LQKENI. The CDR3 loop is CASSTGLAAYEQYF.

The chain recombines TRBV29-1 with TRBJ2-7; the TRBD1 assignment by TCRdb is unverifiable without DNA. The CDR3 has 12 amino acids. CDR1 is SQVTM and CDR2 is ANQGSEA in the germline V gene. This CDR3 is CSVEEGAGSQYF.

The CDR3 sequence: CASSPLNGPTDTQYF. The chain combines TRBV12-3 or TRBV12-4 with TRBJ2-3; TCRdb names TRBD1, which stays unverified in the absence of DNA. CDR3 length: 15 amino acids.

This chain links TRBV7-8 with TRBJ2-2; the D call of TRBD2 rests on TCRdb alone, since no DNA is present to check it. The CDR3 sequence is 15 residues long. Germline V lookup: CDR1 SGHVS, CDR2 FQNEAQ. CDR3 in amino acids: CASSSSGTNTGELFF.

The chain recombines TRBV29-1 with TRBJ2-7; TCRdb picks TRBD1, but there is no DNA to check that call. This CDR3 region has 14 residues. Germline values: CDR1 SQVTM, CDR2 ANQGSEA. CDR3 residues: CSVEVRGGSYEQYF.

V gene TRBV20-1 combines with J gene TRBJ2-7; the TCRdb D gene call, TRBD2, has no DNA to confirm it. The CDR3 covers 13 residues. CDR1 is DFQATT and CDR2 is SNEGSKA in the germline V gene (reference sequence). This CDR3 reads CSASGTSVYEQYF.

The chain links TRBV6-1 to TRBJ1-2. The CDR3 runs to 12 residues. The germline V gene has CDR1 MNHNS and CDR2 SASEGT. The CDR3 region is CASSEVDRQGKF.

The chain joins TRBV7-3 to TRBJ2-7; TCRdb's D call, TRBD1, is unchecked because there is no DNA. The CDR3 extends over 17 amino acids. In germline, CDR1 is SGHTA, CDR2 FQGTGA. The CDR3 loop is CASRSTGDATNSYEQYF.

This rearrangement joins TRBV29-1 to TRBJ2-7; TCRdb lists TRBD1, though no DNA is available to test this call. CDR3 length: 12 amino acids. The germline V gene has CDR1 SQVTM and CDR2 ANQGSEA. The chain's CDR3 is CSAGQASYEQYF.

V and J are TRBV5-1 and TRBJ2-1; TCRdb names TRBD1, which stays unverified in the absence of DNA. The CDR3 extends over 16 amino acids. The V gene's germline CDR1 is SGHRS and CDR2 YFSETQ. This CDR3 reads CASSPGQGRLGDEQFF. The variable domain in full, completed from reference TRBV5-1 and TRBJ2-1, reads KAGVTQTPRYLIKTRGQQVTLSCSPISGHRSVSWYQQTPGQGLQFLFEYFSETQRNKGNFPGRFSGRQFSNSRSEMNVSTLELGDSALYLCASSPGQGRLGDEQFFGPGTRLTVL.

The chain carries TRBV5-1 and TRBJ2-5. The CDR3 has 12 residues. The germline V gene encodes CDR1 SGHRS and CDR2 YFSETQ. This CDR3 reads CASSANQETQYF.

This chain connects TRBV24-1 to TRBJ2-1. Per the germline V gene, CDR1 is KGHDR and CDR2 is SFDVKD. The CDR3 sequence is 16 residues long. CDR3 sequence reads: CATSDPELNSYNEQFF.

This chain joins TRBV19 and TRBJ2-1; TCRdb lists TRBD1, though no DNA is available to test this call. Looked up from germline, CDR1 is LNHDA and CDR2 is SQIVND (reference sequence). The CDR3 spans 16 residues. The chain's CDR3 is CASSISIRTAYNEQFF.

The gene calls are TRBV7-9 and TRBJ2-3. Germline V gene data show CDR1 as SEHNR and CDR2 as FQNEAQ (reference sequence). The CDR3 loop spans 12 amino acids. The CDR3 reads CASSLGPDTQYF.

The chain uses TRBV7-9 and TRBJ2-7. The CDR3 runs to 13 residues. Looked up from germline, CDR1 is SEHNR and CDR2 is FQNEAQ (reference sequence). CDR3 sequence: CASSPGITYEQYF.

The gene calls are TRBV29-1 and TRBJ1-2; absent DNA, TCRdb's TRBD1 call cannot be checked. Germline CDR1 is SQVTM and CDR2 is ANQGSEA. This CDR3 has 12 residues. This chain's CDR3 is CSGLQEDYGYTF. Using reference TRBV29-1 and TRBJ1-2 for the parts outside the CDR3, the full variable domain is SAVISQKPSRDICQRGTSLTIQCQVDSQVTMMFWYRQQPGQSLTLIATANQGSEATYESGFVIDKFPISRPNLTFSTLTVSNMSPEDSSIYLCSGLQEDYGYTFGSGTRLTVV.

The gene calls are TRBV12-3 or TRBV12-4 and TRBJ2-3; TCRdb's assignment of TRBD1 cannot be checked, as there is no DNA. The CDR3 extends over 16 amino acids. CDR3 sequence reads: CASSFNVRGLEDTQYF.

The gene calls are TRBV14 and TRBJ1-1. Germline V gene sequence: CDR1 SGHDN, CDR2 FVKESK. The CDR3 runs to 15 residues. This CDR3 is CASSQENRLVTEAFF.

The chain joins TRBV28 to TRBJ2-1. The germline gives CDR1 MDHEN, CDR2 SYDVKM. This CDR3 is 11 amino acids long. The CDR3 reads CASSRWYEQFF.

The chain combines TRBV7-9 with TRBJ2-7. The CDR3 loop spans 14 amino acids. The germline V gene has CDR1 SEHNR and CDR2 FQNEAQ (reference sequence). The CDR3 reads CASSFAESNHEQYF.

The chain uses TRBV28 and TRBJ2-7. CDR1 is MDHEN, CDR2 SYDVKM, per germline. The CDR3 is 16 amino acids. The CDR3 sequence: CASSPLQIPSSYEQYF.

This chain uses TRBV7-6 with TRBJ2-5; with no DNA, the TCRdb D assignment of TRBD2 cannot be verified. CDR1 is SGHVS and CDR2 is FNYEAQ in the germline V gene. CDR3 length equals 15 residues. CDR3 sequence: CASSLRLQGGETQYF.

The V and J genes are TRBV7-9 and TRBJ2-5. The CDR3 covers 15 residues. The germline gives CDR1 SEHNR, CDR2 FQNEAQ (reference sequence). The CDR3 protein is CASSPRILYQETQYF.

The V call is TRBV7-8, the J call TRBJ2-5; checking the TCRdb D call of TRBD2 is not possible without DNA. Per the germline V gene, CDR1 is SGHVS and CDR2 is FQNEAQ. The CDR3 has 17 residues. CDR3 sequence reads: CASSPWTSGDIQETQYF.

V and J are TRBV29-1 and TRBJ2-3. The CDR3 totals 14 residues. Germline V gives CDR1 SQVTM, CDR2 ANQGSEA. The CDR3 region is CSVVSTQTQITQYF.

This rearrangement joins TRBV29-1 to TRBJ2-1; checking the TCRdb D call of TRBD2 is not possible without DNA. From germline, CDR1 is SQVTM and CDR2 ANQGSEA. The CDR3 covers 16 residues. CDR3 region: CSVEGALGGDYNEQFF.

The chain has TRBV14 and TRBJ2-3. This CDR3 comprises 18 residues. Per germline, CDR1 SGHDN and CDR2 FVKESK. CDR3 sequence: CASSQERLGVWSTDTQYF. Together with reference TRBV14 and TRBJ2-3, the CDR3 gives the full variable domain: EAGVTQFPSHSVIEKGQTVTLRCDPISGHDNLYWYRRVMGKEIKFLLHFVKESKQDESGMPNNRFLAERTGGTYSTLKVQPAELEDSGVYFCASSQERLGVWSTDTQYFGPGTRLTVL.